A selection of T cell receptor beta chains follows, all from one sample in a study of shared clonotypes between healthy human individuals. The table came from immunoSEQ multiplex PCR; TCRdb's copy has only in-frame clones and leaves some out. The sample consists of 97,000 or so clones, over 40% of them appearing once. Sequenced: PBMCs. Receptors were obtained from a woman aged 40 to 49 in good health. Some clones in this sample may be carry-over from other donors' samples. Both conserved end residues are part of each CDR3. A D gene is named only where the DNA matches it firmly. The size entry is marked missing in some rows and otherwise reads once, few, many or a size class.

D: .; size: many; V: TRBV15; J: TRBJ2-5; CDR3: CATSRDRGTQYF; DNA: TGTGCCACCAGCAGAGATCGCGGGACCCAGTACTTC
D: TRBD1; size: few; V: TRBV19; J: TRBJ2-7; CDR3: CASRSGGQVPYEQYF; DNA: TGTGCCAGTAGGTCCGGGGGACAGGTACCCTACGAGCAGTACTTC
D: .; size: few; V: TRBV6-4; J: TRBJ2-2; CDR3: CASSDRDTGELFF; DNA: TGTGCCAGCAGTGACAGGGACACCGGGGAGCTGTTTTTT
D: .; size: .; V: TRBV2; J: TRBJ2-1; CDR3: CASIPDTQAYNEQFF; DNA: TGTGCCAGCATTCCGGACACCCAGGCCTACAATGAGCAGTTCTTC
D: .; size: .; V: TRBV30; J: TRBJ2-2; CDR3: CAWSVRPQNTGELFF; DNA: TGTGCCTGGAGTGTAAGGCCCCAGAACACCGGGGAGCTGTTTTTT
D: .; size: .; V: TRBV5-1; J: TRBJ1-1; CDR3: CASSFGATEAFF; DNA: TGCGCCAGCAGCTTCGGGGCCACTGAAGCTTTCTTT
D: TRBD1; size: .; V: TRBV27; J: TRBJ1-2; CDR3: CASSPRHTGVRGYTF; DNA: TGTGCCAGCAGTCCCCGCCATACAGGGGTGAGGGGCTACACCTTC
D: .; size: .; V: TRBV30; J: TRBJ2-5; CDR3: CAWSGRTDQETQYF; DNA: TGTGCCTGGAGTGGAAGGACAGACCAAGAGACCCAGTACTTC
D: .; size: .; V: TRBV7-2; J: TRBJ2-7; CDR3: CASSTTGISSYEQYF; DNA: TGTGCCAGCAGCACTACCGGGATTAGCTCCTACGAGCAGTACTTC
D: .; size: few; V: TRBV4-3; J: TRBJ1-2; CDR3: CASSQVLGRGLYGYTF; DNA: TGCGCCAGCAGCCAAGTCCTGGGCAGAGGGCTCTATGGCTACACCTTC
D: .; size: .; V: TRBV30; J: TRBJ1-6; CDR3: CAWSVGSGPLHF; DNA: TGTGCCTGGAGTGTGGGCAGCGGACCCCTCCACTTT
D: .; size: .; V: TRBV30; J: TRBJ1-5; CDR3: CAWSVGRGLQPQHF; DNA: TGTGCCTGGAGTGTGGGGCGGGGCCTGCAGCCCCAGCATTTT
D: .; size: .; V: TRBV15; J: TRBJ2-7; CDR3: CATGEERADEQYF; DNA: TGTGCCACCGGGGAGGAGAGGGCAGACGAGCAGTACTTC
D: .; size: .; V: TRBV30; J: TRBJ2-7; CDR3: CAWSVQGLSYEQYF; DNA: TGTGCCTGGAGTGTACAGGGCCTCTCCTACGAGCAGTACTTC
D: TRBD1; size: once; V: TRBV9; J: TRBJ2-7; CDR3: CASSVAGTGGNEQYF; DNA: TGTGCCAGCAGCGTAGCAGGGACAGGGGGCAACGAGCAGTACTTC
D: .; size: many; V: TRBV10-1; J: TRBJ1-5; CDR3: CASSSSYNQPQHF; DNA: TGCGCCAGCAGTTCATCGTACAATCAGCCCCAGCATTTT
D: TRBD2; size: many; V: TRBV11-3; J: TRBJ2-2; CDR3: CASSSGTSGWSNTGELFF; DNA: TGTGCCAGCAGCAGCGGGACTAGCGGGTGGTCTAACACCGGGGAGCTGTTTTTT
D: .; size: .; V: TRBV27; J: TRBJ2-3; CDR3: CASSLGGTDTQYF; DNA: TGTGCCAGCAGTTTAGGGGGTACAGATACGCAGTATTTT
D: .; size: few; V: TRBV7-8; J: TRBJ2-7; CDR3: CASSLDGGYEQYF; DNA: TGTGCCAGCAGCTTAGATGGGGGCTACGAGCAGTACTTC
D: .; size: few; V: TRBV5-1; J: TRBJ2-5; CDR3: CASSPRGAETQYF; DNA: TGCGCCAGCAGTCCAAGGGGGGCGGAGACCCAGTACTTC
D: .; size: once; V: TRBV4-2; J: TRBJ2-3; CDR3: CASSQEGGISDTQYF; DNA: TGTGCCAGCAGCCAAGAGGGTGGGATCTCAGATACGCAGTATTTT
D: .; size: few; V: TRBV28; J: TRBJ2-7; CDR3: CASSLQGTRSYEQYF; DNA: TGTGCCAGCAGTTTACAGGGAACGAGGTCCTACGAGCAGTACTTC
D: TRBD2; size: .; V: TRBV18; J: TRBJ2-3; CDR3: CASSPAGADTQYF; DNA: TGTGCCAGCTCACCGGCGGGAGCAGATACGCAGTATTTT
D: .; size: many; V: TRBV7-9; J: TRBJ1-2; CDR3: CASSLALGGNYGYTF; DNA: TGTGCCAGCAGCTTAGCGCTCGGGGGTAACTATGGCTACACCTTC
D: .; size: .; V: TRBV28; J: TRBJ2-7; CDR3: CASSFGEYEQYF; DNA: TGTGCCAGCAGTTTCGGAGAGTACGAGCAGTACTTC
D: TRBD1; size: .; V: TRBV7-7; J: TRBJ2-1; CDR3: CASSLGQGDYNEQFF; DNA: TGTGCTAGCAGCTTAGGACAGGGGGACTACAATGAGCAGTTCTTC
D: .; size: many; V: TRBV4-3; J: TRBJ2-1; CDR3: CASSLTVHSSYNEQFF; DNA: TGCGCCAGCAGCCTCACCGTACACTCATCCTACAATGAGCAGTTCTTC
D: .; size: .; V: TRBV12-5; J: TRBJ1-5; CDR3: CASGCRQGHQPQHF; DNA: TGTGCTAGTGGTTGTAGGCAGGGGCATCAGCCCCAGCATTTT
D: .; size: many; V: TRBV30; J: TRBJ2-7; CDR3: CAWSGTYPSEQYF; DNA: TGTGCCTGGAGCGGGACGTATCCCTCCGAGCAGTACTTC
D: TRBD1; size: .; V: TRBV2; J: TRBJ1-2; CDR3: CASMGQAYGYTF; DNA: TGTGCCAGCATGGGACAGGCCTATGGCTACACCTTC
D: .; size: few; V: TRBV29-1; J: TRBJ2-2; CDR3: CSVVLRARRAGELFF; DNA: TGCAGCGTTGTCCTCAGGGCTCGGCGGGCCGGGGAGCTGTTTTTT
D: TRBD1; size: once; V: TRBV9; J: TRBJ2-3; CDR3: CASSSDRVVSTDTQYF; DNA: TGTGCCAGCAGCTCGGACAGGGTTGTAAGCACAGATACGCAGTATTTT
D: TRBD1; size: .; V: TRBV30; J: TRBJ2-3; CDR3: CAWNRDRGLDTQYF; DNA: TGTGCCTGGAACCGGGACAGGGGGTTGGATACGCAGTATTTT
D: .; size: once; V: TRBV28; J: TRBJ1-1; CDR3: CASSALEAEAFF; DNA: TGTGCCAGCAGTGCACTGGAAGCAGAAGCTTTCTTT
D: .; size: .; V: TRBV6-5; J: TRBJ2-5; CDR3: CASSPSGETQYF; DNA: TGTGCCAGCAGTCCATCGGGAGAGACCCAGTACTTC
D: TRBD2; size: .; V: TRBV5-6; J: TRBJ2-1; CDR3: CASSFRTSGHNEQFF; DNA: TGTGCCAGCAGCTTCAGAACTAGCGGACACAATGAGCAGTTCTTC
D: .; size: once; V: TRBV7-7; J: TRBJ2-7; CDR3: CASSFRQGSYEQYF; DNA: TGTGCCAGCAGCTTTCGACAAGGATCCTACGAGCAGTACTTC
D: TRBD2; size: once; V: TRBV7-6; J: TRBJ2-5; CDR3: CASSLAGGSLETQYF; DNA: TGTGCCAGCAGCTTAGCGGGCGGGAGTCTAGAGACCCAGTACTTC
D: .; size: .; V: TRBV5-1; J: TRBJ2-1; CDR3: CASSSELVDNEQFF; DNA: TGCGCCAGCAGTTCAGAACTGGTTGATAATGAGCAGTTCTTC
D: .; size: .; V: TRBV30; J: TRBJ2-7; CDR3: CAWSWAGSYEQYF; DNA: TGTGCCTGGAGTTGGGCAGGGTCCTACGAGCAGTACTTC
D: .; size: many; V: TRBV5-6; J: TRBJ2-7; CDR3: CASSLRSYEQYF; DNA: TGTGCCAGCAGCTTGAGGAGCTACGAGCAGTACTTC
D: .; size: .; V: TRBV7-2; J: TRBJ2-2; CDR3: CASSLAAGNTGELFF; DNA: TGTGCCAGCAGCTTAGCGGCCGGGAACACCGGGGAGCTGTTTTTT
D: TRBD1; size: few; V: TRBV5-1; J: TRBJ2-7; CDR3: CASSWGDRGYEQYF; DNA: TGCGCCAGCAGTTGGGGAGACAGGGGCTACGAGCAGTACTTC
D: .; size: .; V: TRBV4-3; J: TRBJ2-2; CDR3: CASSQGGGAGAFPGELFF; DNA: TGCGCCAGCAGCCAAGGAGGCGGGGCGGGGGCCTTCCCCGGGGAGCTGTTTTTT
D: .; size: .; V: TRBV7-9; J: TRBJ2-7; CDR3: CASSLAPYYEQYF; DNA: TGTGCCAGCAGCTTAGCCCCATACTACGAGCAGTACTTC